This T cell receptor (beta chain) stems from a study of blood T cell repertoires in COVID-19. Study at large: There were acute and convalescent COVID-19 samples, and they came from the United States, Italy and Spain. Sample material is recorded as cDNA or gDNA derived from T cells, B-cell-depleted T cells, or PBMCs.

In the authors' methods: Counts of nucleated cells, estimated from reference gene primer amplification, were obtained. Measured with immunoSEQ multiplex PCR; TCRdb has only the in-frame clones, and not every one. V and J calls and clone size follow that table, whereas D and trimming were derived from the DNA. The table lists 190,000 or so clones, approximately 91% of them singletons. This CDR3 is 16 amino acids long. Germline lookup yields CDR1 PRHDT and CDR2 FYEKMQ (reference sequence). V lost 4 bases and J lost 6; bases outside the gene matches: 12. The genes are TRBV13 and TRBJ1-2; 9 nucleotides agree with TRBD1. Sequencing was performed on peripheral blood. The receptor was derived from a middle-aged man with acute or convalescent COVID-19. The CDR3 DNA reads as TGTGCCAGCAGCTCAAGGACAGGGGAACTTTCTAATGGCTACACCTTC. This gives the protein CASSSRTGELSNGYTF.